These 30 T cell receptor beta chains were all obtained from the same sample, sequenced in a study of T cell repertoires in cytomegalovirus infection. MiXCR was run by TCRdb on the reads, yielding one entry per CDR3 protein. Among roughly 180,000 distinct CDR3 sequences listed, approximately 18% were seen once. Sequencing used CD8+ T cells from PBMCs. The receptors stem from a human donor in good health (CMV status not recorded). Some clones in this sample may be carry-over from other donors' samples.

This clonotype was seen only a few times. The V gene is TRBV10-3, the J gene TRBJ1-5; TRBD1 might be the D (6 bases). The V end was cut by 4 bases, the J end by 3 bases, with 7 bases between. The CDR3 spans 13 residues. CDR1 is ENHRY and CDR2 is SYGVKD in the germline V gene. CDR3 in amino acids: CAISGDNNQPQHF. The CDR3 region has the DNA TGTGCCATCAGTGGGGACAACAATCAGCCCCAGCATTTT.

This clonotype has a handful of counts. The chain has TRBV12-3 or TRBV12-4 and TRBJ1-2; 7 bases line up with TRBD1. J was trimmed by 0 bases and V by 6 bases; bases with no gene match: 16. This CDR3 spans 18 amino acids. The CDR3 DNA follows: TGTGCCAGCAGCATTTTAACCGGGACAGCAACCACTAACTATGGCTACACCTTC. Its translation is CASSILTGTATTNYGYTF.

This clonotype was counted only a few times. The rearrangement joins TRBV5-1 to TRBJ2-7; weak D call: TRBD1 (6 bases). The CDR3 consists of 14 residues. The V end lost 2 bases, the J end lost 2 bases, and 11 bases lay between the germline ends. Per germline, CDR1 SGHRS and CDR2 YFSETQ. The CDR3 spells CASSLMDRTYEQYF. Written as DNA, the CDR3 is TGCGCCAGCAGCTTAATGGACAGAACCTACGAGCAGTACTTC.

V usage is TRBV27 and J usage is TRBJ2-1; 8 bases agree with TRBD1. There are 16 residues in the CDR3. The junction had 15 bases not matched to a gene; V was cut back by 6 bases and J by 8 bases. Germline CDR1 is MNHEY and CDR2 is SMNVEV (reference sequence). The CDR3: CASSHGQGGALDEQFF. The CDR3 DNA reads as TGTGCCAGCAGCCATGGACAGGGCGGGGCTCTGGATGAGCAGTTCTTC.

The rearrangement links TRBV27 to TRBJ1-2; possible D gene TRBD1, 6 bases. V was cut by 0 bases and J by 3 bases, with 11 bases left in between. Germline V gene sequence: CDR1 MNHEY, CDR2 SMNVEV (reference sequence). The CDR3 is 15 residues long. CDR3 nucleotide sequence: TGTGCCAGCAGTTTATCCGTGGGGGGCGACTATGGCTACACCTTC. This codes for CASSLSVGGDYGYTF.

The chain joins TRBV7-6 to TRBJ2-2; D is perhaps TRBD1 (6 bases). The CDR3 totals 14 residues. CDR1 is SGHVS and CDR2 is FNYEAQ in the germline V gene. V lost 4 bases and J 3 bases, leaving 9 bases between the germline ends. The CDR3 is CASSSWTDTGELFF. DNA of the CDR3: TGTGCCAGCAGCTCTTGGACAGACACCGGGGAGCTGTTTTTT.

This clonotype was recorded a few times. The genes are TRBV28 and TRBJ1-2; D is unresolved. The CDR3 contains 13 residues. Germline V gives CDR1 MDHEN, CDR2 SYDVKM. The ends were cut back, 3 bases at V and 8 bases at J, with 13 bases in the middle. The CDR3 DNA reads TGTGCCAGCAGTTTTGGCAGGACCCGGGGCTACACCTTC. This gives the protein CASSFGRTRGYTF.

The V gene is TRBV7-9, the J gene TRBJ2-7; D is perhaps TRBD1 or TRBD2 (7 bases each). Trimming removed 10 bases from V and 2 bases from J, with 15 bases in between. Germline V gene lookup returns CDR1 SEHNR and CDR2 FQNEAQ (reference sequence). CDR3 size: 13 residues. For the CDR3, the DNA is TGTGCCACCAGGGGGGGACCTGCCTACGAGCAGTACTTC. Amino acids: CATRGGPAYEQYF.

The chain links TRBV7-9 to TRBJ2-1, with D possibly TRBD2 on 5 matching bases. Germline V lookup: CDR1 SEHNR, CDR2 FQNEAQ (reference sequence). The CDR3 runs to 14 residues. Trimming pared 7 bases from V and 2 bases from J, leaving 12 bases between. The CDR3 is CASTPARAYNEQFF. DNA for the CDR3: TGTGCCAGCACCCCCGCGCGGGCCTACAATGAGCAGTTCTTC.

This CDR3 is CASSLEWRGGETQYF. The CDR3 region has the DNA TGTGCCAGCAGCTTAGAGTGGCGGGGCGGAGAGACCCAGTACTTC. V is TRBV7-2 and J is TRBJ2-5; TRBD2 might be the D (6 bases). V dropped 1 base and J dropped 4 bases, with 13 bases sitting between them. CDR1 and CDR2 from the germline V gene are SGHTA and FQGNSA. The CDR3 extends over 15 amino acids.

The chain joins TRBV14 to TRBJ2-7; TRBD1 matches at 12 bases. Germline CDR1 SGHDN, CDR2 FVKESK. The V gene end was trimmed by 6 bases and the J gene end by 5 bases; junction bases not matched to a gene: 8. The CDR3 covers 15 residues. DNA for the CDR3: TGTGCCAGCAGGGCCTCTGGGACAGGGGGCCACGAGCAGTACTTC. Translation gives CASRASGTGGHEQYF.

V usage is TRBV14 and J usage is TRBJ2-1, with 9 bases fitting TRBD2. J was trimmed by 4 bases and V by 3 bases; bases with no gene match: 7. The CDR3 has 16 residues. Germline V gene sequence: CDR1 SGHDN, CDR2 FVKESK. The CDR3 region is CASSQGAGGPYNEQFF. The CDR3 DNA is TGTGCCAGCAGCCAGGGAGCGGGGGGCCCTTACAATGAGCAGTTCTTC.

CDR3 region: CASSWSHNEQFF. CDR3 bases: TGTGCCAGCAGTTGGTCCCACAATGAGCAGTTCTTC. The rearrangement links TRBV5-6 to TRBJ2-1; D ambiguous. V was clipped by 5 bases and J by 5 bases, with 8 bases between them. Germline V gene data show CDR1 as SGHDT and CDR2 as YYEEEE. CDR3 length: 12 amino acids. Using reference TRBV5-6 and TRBJ2-1 for the parts outside the CDR3, the full variable domain is DAGVTQSPTHLIKTRGQQVTLRCSPKSGHDTVSWYQQALGQGPQFIFQYYEEEERQRGNFPDRFSGHQFPNYSSELNVNALLLGDSALYLCASSWSHNEQFFGPGTRLTVL.

CDR3 DNA: TGTGCCAGCATTGACAGGGCAAACTACGAGCAGTACTTC. Amino acids: CASIDRANYEQYF. This chain uses TRBV6-1 with TRBJ2-7, with TRBD1 matching over 7 bases. CDR3 length: 13 amino acids. Germline-derived CDR1 and CDR2 are MNHNS and SASEGT. Trimming cost V 7 bases and J 3 bases; bases outside gene matches: 6.

DNA for the CDR3: TGTGCCAGCAGCCCCCTCTGGGGCTCCTACAATGAGCAGTTCTTC. Residues: CASSPLWGSYNEQFF. This chain connects TRBV7-8 to TRBJ2-1; D is undetermined. V lost 5 bases and J lost 0, with 11 bases in between. The CDR3 runs to 15 residues. Germline-derived CDR1 and CDR2 are SGHVS and FQNEAQ.

As concerns this clonotype: At one end the junction does not follow the germline gene, possibly because of a read error. This chain joins TRBV12-3 or TRBV12-4 and TRBJ2-1; D might be TRBD1 or TRBD2, each matching 5 bases. CDR3 size: 15 residues. The CDR3 loop reads CVSRERPGTYNEQFF. CDR3 coding DNA: TGTGTCAGCAGGGAGCGCCCCGGGACCTACAATGAGCAGTTCTTC.

This CDR3 is CASSENSINEKLFF. In DNA, the CDR3 is TGTGCCAGCAGTGAAAACAGCATTAATGAAAAACTGTTTTTT. The J gene is TRBJ1-4, the V gene TRBV25-1, with D hard to call. CDR1 and CDR2 from the germline V gene are MGHDK and SYGVNS. This CDR3 has 14 amino acids. The V end was cut by 2 bases, the J end by 4 bases, with 8 bases between. Filled out from reference TRBV25-1 and TRBJ1-4, the complete variable domain reads EADIYQTPRYLVIGTGKKITLECSQTMGHDKMYWYQQDPGMELHLIHYSYGVNSTEKGDLSSESTVSRIRTEHFPLTLESARPSHTSQYLCASSENSINEKLFFGSGTQLSVL.

This clonotype was found a few times. The chain joins TRBV11-2 to TRBJ1-5, with 8 nucleotides matching TRBD1. The ends lost 1 base at V and 5 bases at J; junction bases unmatched: 4. The V gene's germline CDR1 is SGHAT and CDR2 FQNNGV. The CDR3 covers 15 residues. CDR3 DNA sequence: TGTGCCAGCAGCTTAGCCACAGGGGGGGATCAGCCCCAGCATTTT. Its translation: CASSLATGGDQPQHF. The full variable domain, in which reference TRBV11-2 and TRBJ1-5 provide the parts outside the CDR3, is EAGVAQSPRYKIIEKRQSVAFWCNPISGHATLYWYQQILGQGPKLLIQFQNNGVVDDSQLPKDRFSAERLKGVDSTLKIQPAKLEDSAVYLCASSLATGGDQPQHFGDGTRLSIL.

Many counts were recorded for this clonotype. The chain employs TRBV4-1 and TRBJ2-7; TRBD2 is a possible D gene (5 bases). The germline gives CDR1 MGHRA, CDR2 YSYEKL. The V gene lost 0 bases and the J gene lost 6 bases, with 9 bases spanning the gap. The CDR3 length is 13 residues. The CDR3 is CASSQDTRGEQYF. CDR3 DNA: TGCGCCAGCAGCCAAGATACACGGGGCGAGCAGTACTTC.

This clonotype has a count of ten or more. The CDR3 region is CASSPWDNPETQYF. CDR3 sequence (DNA): TGTGCCAGCAGCCCCTGGGACAATCCAGAGACCCAGTACTTC. The rearrangement uses TRBV7-2 and TRBJ2-5; D possibly corresponds to TRBD1 (6 bases). Germline V lookup: CDR1 SGHTA, CDR2 FQGNSA. Trimming took off 5 bases at V and 4 bases at J, with 14 bases between the two ends. This CDR3 is built from 14 residues.

This chain joins TRBV27 and TRBJ1-6, with D hard to call. The germline gives CDR1 MNHEY, CDR2 SMNVEV (reference sequence). The CDR3 extends over 14 amino acids. Trimming shortened V by 5 bases and J by 10 bases, and 15 bases separated the two germline ends. The CDR3: CASSPDGRGSPLHF. The DNA of the CDR3 is TGTGCCAGCAGTCCCGACGGACGAGGATCACCCCTCCACTTT.

The chain uses TRBV6-5 and TRBJ2-7, with a possible D match to TRBD1 (6 bases). This CDR3 has 15 residues. Germline CDR1 reads MNHEY; CDR2 reads SVGAGI. The V end lost 5 bases, the J end lost 0 bases, and 14 bases lay between the germline ends. This chain's CDR3 is CASSDMTGSSYEQYF. The CDR3 nucleotides are TGTGCCAGCAGTGACATGACAGGTAGCTCCTACGAGCAGTACTTC.

The V and J genes are TRBV2 and TRBJ1-5; 11 bases line up with TRBD1. This CDR3 has 19 residues. From germline, CDR1 is SNHLY and CDR2 FYNNEI. J gave up 3 bases and V 7 bases, and 17 bases lay outside the gene matches. CDR3 residues: CASKGLGTGGSEANQPQHF. CDR3 DNA sequence: TGTGCCAGCAAGGGCTTGGGGACAGGGGGTTCTGAGGCCAATCAGCCCCAGCATTTT. The full variable domain, in which reference TRBV2 and TRBJ1-5 provide the parts outside the CDR3, is EPEVTQTPSHQVTQMGQEVILRCVPISNHLYFYWYRQILGQKVEFLVSFYNNEISEKSEIFDDQFSVERPDGSNFTLKIRSTKLEDSAMYFCASKGLGTGGSEANQPQHFGDGTRLSIL.

The V call is TRBV9, the J call TRBJ2-1; possible D gene TRBD2, 5 bases. This CDR3 has 14 amino acids. Trimming shortened V by 0 bases and J by 9 bases, and 13 bases separated the two germline ends. Germline loops: CDR1 SGDLS, CDR2 YYNGEE. CDR3 protein: CASSVVGGFTEQFF. The CDR3 DNA reads TGTGCCAGCAGCGTAGTTGGAGGTTTCACTGAGCAGTTCTTC.

V usage is TRBV4-2 and J usage is TRBJ1-1, with TRBD1 identical over 8 bases. V gave up 3 bases and J gave up 6 bases; unmatched junction bases: 6. The length of the CDR3 is 14 residues. CDR1 and CDR2 from the germline V gene are LGHNA and YNFKEQ. The CDR3 coding sequence is TGTGCCAGCAGCCACCCAGGGGGCTCCGCTGAAGCTTTCTTT. Protein product: CASSHPGGSAEAFF.

This clonotype has only a few counts. The rearrangement links TRBV7-9 to TRBJ1-5; D unresolved. The V end lost 5 bases, the J end lost 11 bases, and 22 bases lay between the germline ends. Germline lookup yields CDR1 SEHNR and CDR2 FQNEAQ (reference sequence). The CDR3 length is 15 residues. The CDR3 sequence: CASSETRLTESAQHF. In DNA, the CDR3 is TGTGCCAGCAGCGAGACGAGGTTAACTGAATCAGCCCAGCATTTT.

Only a few counts were recorded for this clonotype. The chain employs TRBV7-9 and TRBJ2-1; tentatively, D is TRBD2 (6 bases). Trimming took 6 bases from V and 9 from J, leaving 18 bases between them. This CDR3 is 14 amino acids long. Germline V lookup: CDR1 SEHNR, CDR2 FQNEAQ (reference sequence). Here the CDR3 DNA reads TGTGCCAGCAGGGAAGGGCGGGGTTTGAGTGAGCAGTTCTTC. Translated: CASREGRGLSEQFF. The full variable domain, with the rest looked up from reference TRBV7-9 and TRBJ2-1, is DTGVSQNPRHKITKRGQNVTFRCDPISEHNRLYWYRQTLGQGPEFLTYFQNEAQLEKSRLLSDRFSAERPKGSFSTLEIQRTEQGDSAMYLCASREGRGLSEQFFGPGTRLTVL.

The chain joins TRBV11-3 to TRBJ2-5, with unresolved D. The CDR3 has 13 amino acids. Germline values: CDR1 SGHNT, CDR2 YENEEA. Trimming took 0 bases from V and 5 from J, leaving 7 bases between them. The CDR3 loop is CASSLENEETQYF. As DNA, the CDR3 is TGTGCCAGCAGCTTAGAGAACGAGGAGACCCAGTACTTC.

This clonotype was recorded a few times. This chain connects TRBV4-1 to TRBJ1-1, with D maybe TRBD1 (6 bases). V was trimmed by 1 base and J by 5 bases, leaving 14 bases between them. The CDR3 is 15 residues long. The germline gives CDR1 MGHRA, CDR2 YSYEKL. CDR3 loop: CASSQGWGARTEAFF. The DNA for the CDR3 is TGCGCCAGCAGCCAAGGGTGGGGGGCTCGGACTGAAGCTTTCTTT.

This clonotype was counted between two and nine times. The chain recombines TRBV7-2 with TRBJ1-5, with D unclear. The CDR3 has 18 residues. Trimming stripped 2 bases from V and 0 bases from J, with 17 bases between. Germline lookup yields CDR1 SGHTA and CDR2 FQGNSA. This CDR3 is CASSLFPLELNSNQPQHF. CDR3 in DNA: TGTGCCAGCAGCTTATTCCCCCTCGAACTGAATAGCAATCAGCCCCAGCATTTT.